These T cell receptor beta chains were read from a single sample in a study of T cell responses to AZD1222 COVID-19 vaccine. This table comes from immunoSEQ multiplex PCR, and its TCRdb copy is limited to in-frame clones, with some not included. Of tens of thousands of clones in the sample, about 88% are singletons; the top ten hold more than 20%. Source: peripheral blood, taken on day 0 of AZD1222 vaccination. Receptor source: an adult in good health. Both conserved end residues are part of each CDR3. A D gene is named only where the DNA matches it firmly.

V gene: TRBV5-4; D gene: -; J gene: TRBJ2-5; CDR3 protein: CASSEGRAVQETQYF; CDR3 DNA: TGTGCCAGCAGCGAGGGGCGGGCGGTGCAAGAGACCCAGTACTTC
V gene: TRBV5-1; D gene: -; J gene: TRBJ2-5; CDR3 protein: CASSLEVSSRETQYF; CDR3 DNA: TGCGCCAGCAGCTTGGAAGTGTCCAGTCGAGAGACCCAGTACTTC
V gene: TRBV7-2; D gene: -; J gene: TRBJ1-1; CDR3 protein: CASSSWTGNTEAFF; CDR3 DNA: TGTGCCAGCAGCTCATGGACGGGGAACACTGAAGCTTTCTTT
V gene: TRBV6-2/TRBV6-3; D gene: TRBD1; J gene: TRBJ1-5; CDR3 protein: CASSPTGISNQPQHF; CDR3 DNA: TGTGCCAGCAGTCCGACAGGGATCAGCAATCAGCCCCAGCATTTT
V gene: TRBV6-2/TRBV6-3; D gene: -; J gene: TRBJ2-1; CDR3 protein: CASSYGWEVGDEQFF; CDR3 DNA: TGTGCCAGCAGTTACGGGTGGGAGGTCGGGGATGAGCAGTTCTTC
V gene: TRBV5-1; D gene: -; J gene: TRBJ1-1; CDR3 protein: CASRPGGGGGLNTEAFF; CDR3 DNA: TGCGCCAGCCGACCGGGTGGAGGCGGGGGGTTGAACACTGAAGCTTTCTTT
V gene: TRBV6-5; D gene: -; J gene: TRBJ1-3; CDR3 protein: CASSWDWSSGNTIYF; CDR3 DNA: TGTGCCAGCAGTTGGGACTGGAGCTCTGGAAACACCATATATTTT
V gene: TRBV28; D gene: TRBD1; J gene: TRBJ1-2; CDR3 protein: CASSTAGTGGDGYTF; CDR3 DNA: TGTGCCAGCAGTACCGCCGGGACAGGGGGCGATGGCTACACCTTC
V gene: TRBV6-5; D gene: -; J gene: TRBJ1-1; CDR3 protein: CACYPHGRTEAFF; CDR3 DNA: TGTGCCTGCTACCCTCACGGGCGCACTGAGGCTTTCTTT
V gene: TRBV6-2/TRBV6-3; D gene: -; J gene: TRBJ1-2; CDR3 protein: CASSYRSGAAGYTF; CDR3 DNA: TGTGCCAGCAGTTACCGTTCGGGGGCCGCTGGCTACACCTTC